These T cell receptor beta chains were read from a single sample in a study of blood T cell repertoires in COVID-19. The assay was immunoSEQ multiplex PCR, and TCRdb's table has in-frame clones only and misses some. This sample has about 270,000 clones, with around 89% found just once. The sample consisted of PBMCs or T cells enriched from blood (not recorded which). These receptors were taken from a woman between 25 and 40 years old with acute COVID-19. Each CDR3 is given with its conserved first and last residue. Fields, in order: V gene, clone size, J gene, D gene, CDR3 DNA, CDR3 protein. A D gene is named only where the DNA matches it firmly. Expanded clones are given a class, and other clones once, few, many or no size at all.

>TRBV24-1|NA|TRBJ1-5|TRBD1
TGTGCCACGGGACAGGAGAATCAGCCCCAGCATTTT
CATGQENQPQHF
>TRBV28|NA|TRBJ1-1|TRBD1
TGTGCCAGCAGTGCAGACAGGGGGCTTACTGAAGCTTTCTTT
CASSADRGLTEAFF
>TRBV2|NA|TRBJ1-2|NA
TGTGCCAGCACCAGAGAGCGGGCCGAATACTATGGCTACACCTTC
CASTRERAEYYGYTF
>TRBV12-3/TRBV12-4|once|TRBJ1-2|NA
TGTGCCAGCAGCCTTAACTATGGCTACACCTTC
CASSLNYGYTF
>TRBV29-1|NA|TRBJ2-1|NA
TGCAGCGTTGAGACCGACAGGCCCCACCAGCAGTTCTTC
CSVETDRPHQQFF
>TRBV3-1/TRBV3-2|NA|TRBJ1-3|NA
TGTGCCAGCAGTCGTCGTCTGGACAGCTCTGGAAACACCATATATTTT
CASSRRLDSSGNTIYF
>TRBV28|NA|TRBJ2-7|TRBD1
TGTGCCAGCAGTACCGCCGGGACAGGGTGGACCGGGTACGAGCAGTACTTC
CASSTAGTGWTGYEQYF
>TRBV27|NA|TRBJ1-2|TRBD1
TGTGCCAGCAGGGACAGGGTTCTTGGATTTGGCTACACCTTC
CASRDRVLGFGYTF
>TRBV28|NA|TRBJ1-5|TRBD1
TGTGCCAGCAGTCCTTCCACAGGGGTGAGGAATCAGCCCCAGCATTTT
CASSPSTGVRNQPQHF
>TRBV28|NA|TRBJ2-1|TRBD2
TGTGCCAGCGGATTTCAAGCGGGAGGGCCAACTAATGAGCAGTTCTTC
CASGFQAGGPTNEQFF
>TRBV19|NA|TRBJ1-5|TRBD1
TGTGCCAGTAGTATAAAAAGGACAGGGGGCGCTGGTAGCAATCAGCCCCAGCATTTT
CASSIKRTGGAGSNQPQHF
>TRBV5-1|NA|TRBJ1-3|NA
TGCGCCAGCAGCCCCTTGACAGGTAGCTCTGGAAACACCATATATTTT
CASSPLTGSSGNTIYF
>TRBV27|NA|TRBJ2-2|NA
TGTGCCAGCAGTTTATCCCCAGCGAACACCGGGGAGCTGTTTTTT
CASSLSPANTGELFF
>TRBV6-5|NA|TRBJ2-2|TRBD1
TGTGCCAGCAGTTATAGGGGGCCCGACACCGGGGAGCTGTTTTTT
CASSYRGPDTGELFF
>TRBV4-1|NA|TRBJ2-7|NA
TGCGCCAGCAGCCAAGAAGTGGGGGGAGGCTACGAGCAGTACTTC
CASSQEVGGGYEQYF
>TRBV4-1|NA|TRBJ1-5|NA
TGCGCCAGCAGCCAAGAGGCAGGTGGGCAGCCCCAGCATTTT
CASSQEAGGQPQHF
>TRBV25-1|NA|TRBJ1-1|NA
TGTGCCAGCGTTACGGCGGTTGGCACTGAAGCTTTCTTT
CASVTAVGTEAFF
>TRBV6-2/TRBV6-3|NA|TRBJ2-1|TRBD2
TGTGCCAGCAGTACCGGACTAGCGGGCTACAATGAGCAGTTCTTC
CASSTGLAGYNEQFF
>TRBV1|once|TRBJ2-5|NA
TGCACCAGCAGCCAAGACTACAGGGGAGTGGAGACCCAGTACTTC
CTSSQDYRGVETQYF
>TRBV7-3|NA|TRBJ2-7|TRBD2
TGTGCCAGCAGCATGGGACTACCAGGCGGGGAGCAGTACTTC
CASSMGLPGGEQYF
>TRBV27|NA|TRBJ1-5|TRBD1
TGTGCCAGCAGGCAGACAGGGGTAACATTGCAGCCCCAGCATTTT
CASRQTGVTLQPQHF
>TRBV15|NA|TRBJ2-7|TRBD1
TGTGCCACCAGCAGAGATCAAGGGACAGTAACCTACGAGCAGTACTTC
CATSRDQGTVTYEQYF
>TRBV28|NA|TRBJ1-2|TRBD1
TGTGCCAGCAGACCTGGACAGGGGGCGGACTATGGCTACACCTTC
CASRPGQGADYGYTF